The present T cell receptor beta chain was sequenced within a study of shared clonotypes between healthy human individuals. Overall study: The plates for each donor numbered three CD4 naive, three CD4 memory, two CD8 naive and one CD8 memory. General observations from the study: Investigators expected sequencing depth to affect clonotype sharing among donors. Richness estimates generally favored naive over memory subsets. A handful of donors showed sharing of about 4.6% of naive CD4 clonotypes.

CDR3 length: 15 residues. In germline, CDR1 is SGHTA, CDR2 FQGTGA. After removal of 5 bases from V and 5 bases from J, the junction contained 8 bases not matched to a gene. As regards this clone: Its antigen remains unidentified.

Here immunoSEQ multiplex PCR was the method, and the copy in TCRdb shows in-frame clones only, minus some. Of roughly 1 million clones listed, about 80% are singletons. The material sequenced was memory CD4+ T cells from PBMCs. Subset specified: CD45RA-negative fraction. The TCR originated in a man younger than 35 in good health. Some clones in this sample may be carry-over from other donors' samples. The chain recombines TRBV7-3 with TRBJ1-1; 10 bases align to TRBD1. Here the CDR3 reads CASSPRDRGGTEAFF. The CDR3 DNA reads as TGTGCCAGCAGCCCTCGGGACAGGGGAGGGACTGAAGCTTTCTTT.